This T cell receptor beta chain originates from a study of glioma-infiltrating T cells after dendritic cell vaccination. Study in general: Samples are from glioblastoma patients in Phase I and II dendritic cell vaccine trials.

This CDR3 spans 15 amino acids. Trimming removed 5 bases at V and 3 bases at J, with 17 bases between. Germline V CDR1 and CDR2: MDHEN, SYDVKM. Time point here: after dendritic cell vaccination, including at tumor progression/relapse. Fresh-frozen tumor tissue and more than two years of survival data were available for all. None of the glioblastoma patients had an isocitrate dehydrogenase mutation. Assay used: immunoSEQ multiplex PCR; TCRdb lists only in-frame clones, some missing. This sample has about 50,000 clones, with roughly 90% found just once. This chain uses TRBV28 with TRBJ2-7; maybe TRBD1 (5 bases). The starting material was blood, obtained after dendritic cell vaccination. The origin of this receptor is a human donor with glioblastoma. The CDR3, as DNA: TGTGCCAGCAGTCGCGCGCAGACAGTCTACTACGAGCAGTACTTC. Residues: CASSRAQTVYYEQYF.